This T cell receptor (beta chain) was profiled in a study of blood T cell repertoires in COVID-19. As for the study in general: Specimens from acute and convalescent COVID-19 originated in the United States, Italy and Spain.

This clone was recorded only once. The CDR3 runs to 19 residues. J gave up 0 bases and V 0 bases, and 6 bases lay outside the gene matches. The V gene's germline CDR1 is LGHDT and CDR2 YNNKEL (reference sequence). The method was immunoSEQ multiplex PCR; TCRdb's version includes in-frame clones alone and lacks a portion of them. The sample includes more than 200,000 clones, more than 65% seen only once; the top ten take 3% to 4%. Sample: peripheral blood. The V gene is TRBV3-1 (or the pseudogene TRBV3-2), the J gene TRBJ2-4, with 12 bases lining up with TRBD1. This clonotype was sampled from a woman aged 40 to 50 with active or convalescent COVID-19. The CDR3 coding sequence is TGTGCCAGCAGCCAAGATTGGGACAGGGGGCGCGGAGCCAAAAACATTCAGTACTTC. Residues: CASSQDWDRGRGAKNIQYF.